Listed below are T cell receptor beta chains from one sample, sequenced in a study of T cell changes during pregnancy in multiple sclerosis. The method was immunoSEQ multiplex PCR; TCRdb's version includes in-frame clones alone and lacks a portion of them. The sample lists some 45,000 clones, roughly 94% seen once, with approximately 5.6% in the top ten. This specimen was CD8+ T cells from peripheral blood mononuclear cells, taken in the first trimester of pregnancy. The origin of the receptors is a female donor with multiple sclerosis, enrolled in a pregnancy study. CDR3s include the opening cysteine and the closing phenylalanine or tryptophan. Each record gives: CDR3 protein, J gene, V gene, clone size. Size tells how often a clone was seen (once, few, many) or the class of an expanded clone, and some rows leave it out.

CASSRGILDEQFF,TRBJ2-1,TRBV27,.
CASSEYFPSDILAKNIQYF,TRBJ2-4,TRBV2,.
CASTERGQGYEQYF,TRBJ2-7,TRBV6-1,.
CASRTDRLAGVGDEQFF,TRBJ2-1,TRBV2,.
CASSQDLSTARSYEQYF,TRBJ2-7,TRBV4-3,.
CASSIQPRGNQPQHF,TRBJ1-5,TRBV19,.
CASSLGRGFMVYEQYF,TRBJ2-7,TRBV5-1,.
CASSYGVNNEQFF,TRBJ2-1,TRBV6-5,.
CASSPGQVGAFF,TRBJ1-1,TRBV27,.
CASSEDREEQFF,TRBJ2-1,TRBV9,once
CATGGGREGTDTQYF,TRBJ2-3,TRBV15,.
CASSQERASGRYEQYF,TRBJ2-7,TRBV4-1,.
CASSLHREVNEQFF,TRBJ2-1,TRBV27,once
CASSLDGGRRNF,TRBJ2-7,TRBV5-1,.
CASSFTGVNTGELFF,TRBJ2-2,TRBV28,.
CASSPGQIRKRTEAFF,TRBJ1-1,TRBV18,.
CASSATVQRGYTF,TRBJ1-2,TRBV19,.
CASSQLTSGSYEQYF,TRBJ2-7,TRBV4-2,.
CASSFRGLAATDTQYF,TRBJ2-3,TRBV5-1,.
CASSLVGTGRRVNTEAFF,TRBJ1-1,TRBV5-1,.
CASSLYFQVPPLNEKLFF,TRBJ1-4,TRBV28,.
CASSYSRADTQYF,TRBJ2-3,TRBV6-6,.
CASSKLATSTDTQYF,TRBJ2-3,TRBV7-6,.
CSVRRGGETQYF,TRBJ2-5,TRBV29-1,once
CATRLDEQFF,TRBJ2-1,TRBV7-9,once
CASSLSPSYEQYF,TRBJ2-7,TRBV5-6,once
CASSFPTGTVEYPETQYF,TRBJ2-5,TRBV7-9,once
CASSPLAGSYEQYF,TRBJ2-7,TRBV11-2,.
CASSALPPGQRAYNEQFF,TRBJ2-1,TRBV6-1,.
CASRVYPYEQYF,TRBJ2-7,TRBV28,.
CASSLRGGRAYNEQFF,TRBJ2-1,TRBV27,once
CASSHDQGTQYF,TRBJ2-3,TRBV6-4,.
CASRGQGGYNEQFF,TRBJ2-1,TRBV5-6,.
CASSWASGHSYEQYF,TRBJ2-7,TRBV27,.
CASSKVRTGGASGYTF,TRBJ1-2,TRBV21-1,.
CASRPGQRYYEQYF,TRBJ2-7,TRBV27,.
CASSKTELYPTGTYEQYF,TRBJ2-7,TRBV21-1,.
CASSVKTGSPDYFF,TRBJ1-1,TRBV7-7,.
CASSSIGGWGIGDELTYEQYF,TRBJ2-7,TRBV28,.
CASSPRTGYEQYF,TRBJ2-7,TRBV27,.
CASSSRTTSTDTQYF,TRBJ2-3,TRBV5-1,.
CASSRRGGSSYNEQFF,TRBJ2-1,TRBV5-1,.
CASSFEGRGYEQFF,TRBJ2-1,TRBV5-5,.
CASSPTRGGNTEAFF,TRBJ1-1,TRBV13,.
CASSPLPSSGPPYEQYF,TRBJ2-7,TRBV7-9,.
CASTTGTFLSSGNTIYF,TRBJ1-3,TRBV7-6,.
CASGKGLAGEGEQFF,TRBJ2-1,TRBV2,once
CASSLRLAKFGADTQYF,TRBJ2-3,TRBV7-9,once